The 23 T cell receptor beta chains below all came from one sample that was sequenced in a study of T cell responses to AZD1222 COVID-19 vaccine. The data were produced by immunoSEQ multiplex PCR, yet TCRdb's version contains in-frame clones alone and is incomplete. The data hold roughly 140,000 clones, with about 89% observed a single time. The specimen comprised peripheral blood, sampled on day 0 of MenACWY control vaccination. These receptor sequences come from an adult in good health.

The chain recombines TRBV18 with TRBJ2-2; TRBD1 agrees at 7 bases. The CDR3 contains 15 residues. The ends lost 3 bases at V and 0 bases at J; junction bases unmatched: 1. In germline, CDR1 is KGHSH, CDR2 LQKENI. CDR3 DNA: TGTGCCAGCTCACCCGACAGGGCGAACACCGGGGAGCTGTTTTTT. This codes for CASSPDRANTGELFF.

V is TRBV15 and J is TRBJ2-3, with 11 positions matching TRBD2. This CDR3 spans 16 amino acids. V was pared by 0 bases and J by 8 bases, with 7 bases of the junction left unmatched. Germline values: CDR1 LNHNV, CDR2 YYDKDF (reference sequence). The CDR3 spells CATSREFSGGAGTQYF. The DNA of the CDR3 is TGTGCCACCAGCAGAGAATTTAGCGGGGGGGCCGGTACGCAGTATTTT.

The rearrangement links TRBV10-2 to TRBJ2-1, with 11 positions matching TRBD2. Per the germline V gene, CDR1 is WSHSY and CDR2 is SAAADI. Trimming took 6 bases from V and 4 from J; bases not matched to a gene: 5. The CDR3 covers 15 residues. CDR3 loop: CASSATSGSYNEQFF. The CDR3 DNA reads TGCGCCAGCAGCGCAACTAGCGGGAGTTACAATGAGCAGTTCTTC.

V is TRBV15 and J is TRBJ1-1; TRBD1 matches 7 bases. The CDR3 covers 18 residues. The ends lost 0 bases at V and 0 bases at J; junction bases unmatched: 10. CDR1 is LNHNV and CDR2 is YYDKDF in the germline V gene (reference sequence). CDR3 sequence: CATSRDRDSMGMNTEAFF. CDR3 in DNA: TGTGCCACCAGCAGAGATAGGGACAGTATGGGAATGAACACTGAAGCTTTCTTT.

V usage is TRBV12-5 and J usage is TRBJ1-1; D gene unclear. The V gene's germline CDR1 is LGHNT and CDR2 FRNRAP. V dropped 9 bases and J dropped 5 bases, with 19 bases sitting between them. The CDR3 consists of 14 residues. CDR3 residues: CARVPSVTVTEAFF. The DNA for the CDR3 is TGTGCTAGGGTCCCATCTGTCACGGTAACTGAAGCTTTCTTT.

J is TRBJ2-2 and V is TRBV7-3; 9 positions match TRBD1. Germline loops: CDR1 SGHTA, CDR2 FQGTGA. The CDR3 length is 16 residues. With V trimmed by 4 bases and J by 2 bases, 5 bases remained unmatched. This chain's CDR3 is CASSSGTGINTGELFF. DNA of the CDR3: TGTGCCAGCAGCTCTGGGACAGGGATTAACACCGGGGAGCTGTTTTTT.

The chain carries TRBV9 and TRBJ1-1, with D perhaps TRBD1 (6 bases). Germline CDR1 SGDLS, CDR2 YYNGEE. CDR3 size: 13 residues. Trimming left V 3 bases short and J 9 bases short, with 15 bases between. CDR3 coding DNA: TGTGCCAGCAGCGAAGGGGGGGCAAGCAAAGCTTTCTTT. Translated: CASSEGGASKAFF. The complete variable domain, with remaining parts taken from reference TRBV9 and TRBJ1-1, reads DSGVTQTPKHLITATGQRVTLRCSPRSGDLSVYWYQQSLDQGLQFLIQYYNGEERAKGNILERFSAQQFPDLHSELNLSSLELGDSALYFCASSEGGASKAFFGQGTRLTVV.

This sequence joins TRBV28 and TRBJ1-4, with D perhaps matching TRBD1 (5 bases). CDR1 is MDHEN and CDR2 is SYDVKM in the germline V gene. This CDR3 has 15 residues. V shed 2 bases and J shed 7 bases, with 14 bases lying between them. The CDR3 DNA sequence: TGTGCCAGCAGTTTACAGGGCCCTGGGGCTGAAAAACTGTTTTTT. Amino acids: CASSLQGPGAEKLFF.

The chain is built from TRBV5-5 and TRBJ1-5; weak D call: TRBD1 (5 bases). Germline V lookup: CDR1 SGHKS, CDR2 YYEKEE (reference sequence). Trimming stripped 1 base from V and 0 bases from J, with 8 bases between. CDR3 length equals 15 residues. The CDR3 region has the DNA TGTGCCAGCAGCTTGCAGGGCCATAGCAATCAGCCCCAGCATTTT. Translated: CASSLQGHSNQPQHF.

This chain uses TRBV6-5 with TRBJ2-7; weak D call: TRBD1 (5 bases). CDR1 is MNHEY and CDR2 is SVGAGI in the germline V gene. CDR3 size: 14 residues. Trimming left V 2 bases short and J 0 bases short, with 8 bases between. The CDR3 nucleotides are TGTGCCAGCAGTTACAAAGGGGCCTCCTACGAGCAGTACTTC. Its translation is CASSYKGASYEQYF.

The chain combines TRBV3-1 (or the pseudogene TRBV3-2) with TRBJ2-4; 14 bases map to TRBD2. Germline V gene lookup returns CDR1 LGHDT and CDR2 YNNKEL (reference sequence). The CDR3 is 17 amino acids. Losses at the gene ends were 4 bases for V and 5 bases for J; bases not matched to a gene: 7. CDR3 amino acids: CASSPRLAGGPENIQYF. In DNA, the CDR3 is TGTGCCAGCAGCCCCCGACTAGCGGGAGGGCCGGAAAACATTCAGTACTTC.

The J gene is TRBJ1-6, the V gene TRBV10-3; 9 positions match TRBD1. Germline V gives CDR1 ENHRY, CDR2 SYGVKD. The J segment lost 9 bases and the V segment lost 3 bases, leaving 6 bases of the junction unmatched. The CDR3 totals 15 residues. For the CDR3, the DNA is TGTGCCATCAGTGACCTCGGGACAGGGAGTTCACCCCTCCACTTT. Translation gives CAISDLGTGSSPLHF.

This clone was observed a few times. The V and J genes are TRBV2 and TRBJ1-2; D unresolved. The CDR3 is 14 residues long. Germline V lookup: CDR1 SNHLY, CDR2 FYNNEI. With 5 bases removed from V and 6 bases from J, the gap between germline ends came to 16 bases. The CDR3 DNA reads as TGTGCCAGCAGTCCCCGTGCGGGCCCGAATGGCTACACCTTC. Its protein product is CASSPRAGPNGYTF.

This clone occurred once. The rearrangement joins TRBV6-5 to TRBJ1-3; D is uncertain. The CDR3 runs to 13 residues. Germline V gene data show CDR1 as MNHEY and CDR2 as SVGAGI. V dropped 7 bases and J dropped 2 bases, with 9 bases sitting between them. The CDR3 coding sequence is TGTGCCAGCATGAGAGCTCCTGGAAACACCATATATTTT. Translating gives CASMRAPGNTIYF.

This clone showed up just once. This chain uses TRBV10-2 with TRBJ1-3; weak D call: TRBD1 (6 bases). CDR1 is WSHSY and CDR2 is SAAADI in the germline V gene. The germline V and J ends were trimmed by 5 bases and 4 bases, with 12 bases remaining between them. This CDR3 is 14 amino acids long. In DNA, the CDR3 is TGCGCCAGCAGTCCACAGGGACCCGGAAACACCATATATTTT. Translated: CASSPQGPGNTIYF.

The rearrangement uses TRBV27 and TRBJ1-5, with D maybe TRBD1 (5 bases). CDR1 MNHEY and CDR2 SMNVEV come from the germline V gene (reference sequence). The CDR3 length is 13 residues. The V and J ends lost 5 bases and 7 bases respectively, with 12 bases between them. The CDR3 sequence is CASSPGEGQPQHF. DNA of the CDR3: TGTGCCAGCAGTCCGGGCGAGGGGCAGCCCCAGCATTTT.

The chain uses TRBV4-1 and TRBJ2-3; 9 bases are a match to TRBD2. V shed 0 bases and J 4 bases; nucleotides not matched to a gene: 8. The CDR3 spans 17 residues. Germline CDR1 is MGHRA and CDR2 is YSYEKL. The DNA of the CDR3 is TGCGCCAGCAGCCAAGACGGCGCGGGGGGGGCAGCAGATACGCAGTATTTT. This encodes CASSQDGAGGAADTQYF.

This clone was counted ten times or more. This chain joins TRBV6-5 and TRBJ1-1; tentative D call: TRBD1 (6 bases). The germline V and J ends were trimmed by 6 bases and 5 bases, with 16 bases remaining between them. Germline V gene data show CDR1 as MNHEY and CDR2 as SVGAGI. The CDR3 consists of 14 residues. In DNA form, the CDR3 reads TGTGCCAGCAGGGCCGCACAGGGAGAAACTGAAGCTTTCTTT. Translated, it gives CASRAAQGETEAFF.

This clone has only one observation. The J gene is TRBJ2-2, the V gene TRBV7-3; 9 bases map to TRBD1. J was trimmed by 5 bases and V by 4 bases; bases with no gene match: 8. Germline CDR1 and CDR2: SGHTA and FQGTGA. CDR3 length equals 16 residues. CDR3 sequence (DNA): TGTGCCAGCAGCTCCTCCGACAGGGGGTATACCGGGGAGCTGTTTTTT. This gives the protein CASSSSDRGYTGELFF.

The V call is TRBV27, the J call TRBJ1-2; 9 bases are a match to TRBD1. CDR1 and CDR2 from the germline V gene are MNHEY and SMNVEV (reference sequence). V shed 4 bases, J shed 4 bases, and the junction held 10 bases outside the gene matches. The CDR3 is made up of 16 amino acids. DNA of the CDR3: TGTGCCAGCAGTTCCTTCCTCCGGGACAGGGTCTATGGCTACACCTTC. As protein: CASSSFLRDRVYGYTF.

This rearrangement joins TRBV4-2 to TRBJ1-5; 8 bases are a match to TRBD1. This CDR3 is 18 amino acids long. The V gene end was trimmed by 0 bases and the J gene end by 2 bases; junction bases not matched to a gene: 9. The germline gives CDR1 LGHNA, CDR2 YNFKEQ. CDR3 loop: CASSQDSRGRGGNQPQHF. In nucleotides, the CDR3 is TGTGCCAGCAGCCAAGATTCCAGGGGGCGAGGCGGCAATCAGCCCCAGCATTTT.

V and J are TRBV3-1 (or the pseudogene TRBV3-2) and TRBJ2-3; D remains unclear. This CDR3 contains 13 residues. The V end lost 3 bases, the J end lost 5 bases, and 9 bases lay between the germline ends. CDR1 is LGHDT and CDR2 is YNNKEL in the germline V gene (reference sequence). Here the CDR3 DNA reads TGTGCCAGCAGCCACCCCAACTTAGATACGCAGTATTTT. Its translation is CASSHPNLDTQYF.

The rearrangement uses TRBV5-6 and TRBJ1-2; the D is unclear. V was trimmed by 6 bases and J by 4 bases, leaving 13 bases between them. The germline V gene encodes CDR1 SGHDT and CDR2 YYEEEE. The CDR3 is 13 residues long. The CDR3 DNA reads TGTGCCAGCACTGTGGGCCCGGTCTATGGCTACACCTTC. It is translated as CASTVGPVYGYTF.